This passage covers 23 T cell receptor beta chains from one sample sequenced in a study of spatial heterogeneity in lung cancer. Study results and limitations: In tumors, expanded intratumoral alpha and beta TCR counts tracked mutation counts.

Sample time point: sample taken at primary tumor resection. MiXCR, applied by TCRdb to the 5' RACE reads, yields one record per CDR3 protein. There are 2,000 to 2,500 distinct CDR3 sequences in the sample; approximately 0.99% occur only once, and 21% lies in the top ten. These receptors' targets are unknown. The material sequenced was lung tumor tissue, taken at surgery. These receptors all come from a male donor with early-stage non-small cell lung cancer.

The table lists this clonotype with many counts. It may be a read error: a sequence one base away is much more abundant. The CDR3 DNA follows: TGTGCCAGCAGCTTAAGCTCGGATACGCAGTATTTT. It yields the protein CASSLSSDTQYF. The J gene is TRBJ2-3, the V gene TRBV5-6, with D hard to call. The germline V gene has CDR1 SGHDT and CDR2 YYEEEE. The CDR3 contains 12 residues. V shed 2 bases and J shed 6 bases, with 7 bases lying between them.

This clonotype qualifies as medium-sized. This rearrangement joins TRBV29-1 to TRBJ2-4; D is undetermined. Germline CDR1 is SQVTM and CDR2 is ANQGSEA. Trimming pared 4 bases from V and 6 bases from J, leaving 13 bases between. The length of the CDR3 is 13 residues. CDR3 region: CSVGGYSGNIQYF. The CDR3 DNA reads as TGCAGCGTTGGAGGATATTCCGGAAACATTCAGTACTTC.

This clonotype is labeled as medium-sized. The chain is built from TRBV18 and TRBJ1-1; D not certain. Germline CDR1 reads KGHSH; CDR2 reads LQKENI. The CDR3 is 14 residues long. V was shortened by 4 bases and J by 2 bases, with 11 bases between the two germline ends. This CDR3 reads CASSLKEGNTEAFF. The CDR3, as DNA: TGTGCCAGCTCACTGAAGGAGGGAAACACTGAAGCTTTCTTT.

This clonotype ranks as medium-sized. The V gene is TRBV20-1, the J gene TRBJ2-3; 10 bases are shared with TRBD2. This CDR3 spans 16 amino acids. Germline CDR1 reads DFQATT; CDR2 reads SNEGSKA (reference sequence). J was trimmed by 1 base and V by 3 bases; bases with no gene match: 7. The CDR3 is CSARGLLAGRTDTQYF. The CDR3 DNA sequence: TGCAGTGCTAGGGGGCTACTAGCGGGGCGCACAGATACGCAGTATTTT.

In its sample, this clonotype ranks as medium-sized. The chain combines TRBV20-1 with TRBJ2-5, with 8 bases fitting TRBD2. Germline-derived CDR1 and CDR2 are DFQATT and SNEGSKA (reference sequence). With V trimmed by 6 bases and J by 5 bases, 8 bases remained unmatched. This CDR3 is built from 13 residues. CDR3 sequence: CSAGRGGWETQYF. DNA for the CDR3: TGCAGTGCCGGACGGGGGGGCTGGGAGACCCAGTACTTC.

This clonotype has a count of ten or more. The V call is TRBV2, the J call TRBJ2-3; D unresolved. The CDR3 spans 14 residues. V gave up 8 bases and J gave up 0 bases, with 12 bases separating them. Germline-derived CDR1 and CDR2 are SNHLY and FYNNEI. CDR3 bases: TGTGCCAGCGGGAAGGGCATGAGCACAGATACGCAGTATTTT. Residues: CASGKGMSTDTQYF.

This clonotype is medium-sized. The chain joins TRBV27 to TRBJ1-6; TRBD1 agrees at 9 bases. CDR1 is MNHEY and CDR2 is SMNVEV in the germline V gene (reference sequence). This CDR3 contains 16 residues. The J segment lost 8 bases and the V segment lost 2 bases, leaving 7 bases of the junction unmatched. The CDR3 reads CASSLTGQGDYSPLHF. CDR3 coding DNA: TGTGCCAGCAGTTTAACGGGACAGGGAGATTATTCACCCCTCCACTTT.

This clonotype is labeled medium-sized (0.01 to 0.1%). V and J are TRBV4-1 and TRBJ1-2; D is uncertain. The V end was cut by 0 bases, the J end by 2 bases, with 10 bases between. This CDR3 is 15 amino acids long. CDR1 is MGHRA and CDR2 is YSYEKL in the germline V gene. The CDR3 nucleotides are TGCGCCAGCAGCCAAGAGGAGACCTTCAACTATGGCTACACCTTC. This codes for CASSQEETFNYGYTF.

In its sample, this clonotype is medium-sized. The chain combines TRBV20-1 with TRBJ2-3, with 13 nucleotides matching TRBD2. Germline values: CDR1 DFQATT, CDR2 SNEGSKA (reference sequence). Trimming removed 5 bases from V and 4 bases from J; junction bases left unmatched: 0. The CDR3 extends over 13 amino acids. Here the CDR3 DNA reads TGCAGTGCTGGACTAGCGGGAGCAGATACGCAGTATTTT. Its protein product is CSAGLAGADTQYF.

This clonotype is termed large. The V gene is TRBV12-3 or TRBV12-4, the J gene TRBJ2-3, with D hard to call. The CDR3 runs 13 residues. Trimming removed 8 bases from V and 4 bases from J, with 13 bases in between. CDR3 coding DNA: TGTGCCAGCTCTCGCCAGGCCCCAGATACGCAGTATTTT. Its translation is CASSRQAPDTQYF.

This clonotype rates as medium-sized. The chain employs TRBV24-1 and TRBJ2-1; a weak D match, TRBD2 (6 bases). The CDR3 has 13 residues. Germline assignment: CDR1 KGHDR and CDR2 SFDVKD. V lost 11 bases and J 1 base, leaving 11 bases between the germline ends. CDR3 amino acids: CASSGNSYNEQFF. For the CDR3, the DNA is TGTGCCAGTAGCGGAAATTCCTACAATGAGCAGTTCTTC.

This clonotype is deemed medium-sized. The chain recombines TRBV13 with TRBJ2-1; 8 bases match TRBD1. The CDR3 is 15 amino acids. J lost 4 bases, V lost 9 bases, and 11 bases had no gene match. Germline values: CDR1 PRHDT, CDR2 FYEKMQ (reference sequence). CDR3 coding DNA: TGTGCCAGTAATTCAGGGGGCATTAAATACAATGAGCAGTTCTTC. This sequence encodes CASNSGGIKYNEQFF.

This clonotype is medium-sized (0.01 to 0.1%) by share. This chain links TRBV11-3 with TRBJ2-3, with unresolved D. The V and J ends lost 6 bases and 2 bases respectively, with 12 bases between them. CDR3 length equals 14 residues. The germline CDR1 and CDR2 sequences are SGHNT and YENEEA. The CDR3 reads CASSNDGPTDTQYF. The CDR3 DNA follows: TGTGCCAGCAGTAATGACGGGCCCACAGATACGCAGTATTTT. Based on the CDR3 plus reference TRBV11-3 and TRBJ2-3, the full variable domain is EAGVVQSPRYKIIEKKQPVAFWCNPISGHNTLYWYLQNLGQGPELLIRYENEEAVDDSQLPKDRFSAERLKGVDSTLKIQPAELGDSAVYLCASSNDGPTDTQYFGPGTRLTVL.

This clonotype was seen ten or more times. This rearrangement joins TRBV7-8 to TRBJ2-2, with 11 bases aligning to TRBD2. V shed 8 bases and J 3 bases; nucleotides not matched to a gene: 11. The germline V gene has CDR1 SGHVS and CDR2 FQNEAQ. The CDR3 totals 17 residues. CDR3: CASLPLAGGVYTGELFF. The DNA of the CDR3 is TGTGCCAGCTTACCTCTAGCGGGAGGAGTTTACACCGGGGAGCTGTTTTTT.

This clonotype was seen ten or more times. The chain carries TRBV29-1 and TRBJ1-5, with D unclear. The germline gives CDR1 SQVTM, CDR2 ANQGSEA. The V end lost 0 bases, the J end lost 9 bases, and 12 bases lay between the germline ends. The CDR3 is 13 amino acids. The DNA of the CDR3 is TGCAGCGTTGAAGAGGGTGGATCTGGGCCCCAGCATTTT. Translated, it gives CSVEEGGSGPQHF. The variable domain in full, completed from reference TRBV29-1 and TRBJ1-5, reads SAVISQKPSRDICQRGTSLTIQCQVDSQVTMMFWYRQQPGQSLTLIATANQGSEATYESGFVIDKFPISRPNLTFSTLTVSNMSPEDSSIYLCSVEEGGSGPQHFGDGTRLSIL.

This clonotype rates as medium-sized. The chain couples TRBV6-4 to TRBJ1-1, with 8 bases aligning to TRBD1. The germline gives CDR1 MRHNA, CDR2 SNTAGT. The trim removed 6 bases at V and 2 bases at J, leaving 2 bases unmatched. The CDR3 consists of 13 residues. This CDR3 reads CASRAGGNTEAFF. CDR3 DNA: TGTGCCAGCAGGGCAGGGGGCAACACTGAAGCTTTCTTT.

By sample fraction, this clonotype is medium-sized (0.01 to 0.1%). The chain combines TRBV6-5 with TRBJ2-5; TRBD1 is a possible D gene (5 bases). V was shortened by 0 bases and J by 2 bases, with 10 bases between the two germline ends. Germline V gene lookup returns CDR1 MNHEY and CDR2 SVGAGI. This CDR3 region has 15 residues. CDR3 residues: CASSYSSGSQETQYF. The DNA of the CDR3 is TGTGCCAGCAGTTACTCGTCAGGGTCGCAAGAGACCCAGTACTTC.

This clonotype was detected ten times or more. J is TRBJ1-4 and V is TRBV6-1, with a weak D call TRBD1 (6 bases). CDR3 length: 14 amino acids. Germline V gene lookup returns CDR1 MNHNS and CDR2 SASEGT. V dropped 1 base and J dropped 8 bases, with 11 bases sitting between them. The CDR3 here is CASSEGQDNEKLFF. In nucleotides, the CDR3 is TGTGCCAGCAGTGAAGGACAGGATAACGAAAAACTGTTTTTT.

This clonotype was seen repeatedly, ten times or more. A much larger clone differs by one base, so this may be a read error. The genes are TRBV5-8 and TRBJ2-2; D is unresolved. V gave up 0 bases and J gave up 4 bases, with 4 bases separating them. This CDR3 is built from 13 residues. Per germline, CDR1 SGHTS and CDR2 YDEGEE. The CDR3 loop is CASSLEGTGELFF. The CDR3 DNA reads TGTGCCAGCAGCTTGGAGGGCACCGGGGAGCTGTTTTTT.

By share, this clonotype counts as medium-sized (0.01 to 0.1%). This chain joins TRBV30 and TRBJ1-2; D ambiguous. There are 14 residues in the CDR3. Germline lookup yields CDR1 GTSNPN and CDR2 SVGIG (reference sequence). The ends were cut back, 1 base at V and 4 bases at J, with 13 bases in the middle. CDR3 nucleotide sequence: TGTGCCTGGAGTGATCGGGGAGGACTCTATGGCTACACCTTC. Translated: CAWSDRGGLYGYTF.

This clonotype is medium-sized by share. This CDR3 is CASSEWQGINQPQHF. The CDR3 coding sequence is TGTGCCAGCAGTGAGTGGCAGGGGATAAATCAGCCCCAGCATTTT. The rearrangement uses TRBV2 and TRBJ1-5; D may be TRBD1 (6 bases). Germline V gene sequence: CDR1 SNHLY, CDR2 FYNNEI. V lost 3 bases to trimming and J lost 4 bases, with 13 bases between them. This CDR3 contains 15 residues.

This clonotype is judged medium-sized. CDR3 coding DNA: TGTGCCAGCAGTGAGCGGGGGGGGGCTTCCTATTCTGGGGCCAACGTCCTGACTTTC. Its translation: CASSERGGASYSGANVLTF. J is TRBJ2-6 and V is TRBV6-1; 9 bases are shared with TRBD2. The trim removed 3 bases at V and 1 base at J, leaving 10 bases unmatched. Germline assignment: CDR1 MNHNS and CDR2 SASEGT. This CDR3 contains 19 residues.

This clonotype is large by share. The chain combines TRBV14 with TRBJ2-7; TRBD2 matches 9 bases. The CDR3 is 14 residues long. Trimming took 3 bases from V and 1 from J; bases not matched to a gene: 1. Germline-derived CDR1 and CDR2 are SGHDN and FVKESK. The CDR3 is CASSHSGGSYEQYF. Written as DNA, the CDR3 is TGTGCCAGCAGCCATAGCGGGGGATCCTACGAGCAGTACTTC.